This is a list of T cell receptor beta chains from one sample in a study of blood T cell repertoires in COVID-19. Assay used: immunoSEQ multiplex PCR; TCRdb lists only in-frame clones, some missing. The table shows approximately 150,000 clones, with around 88% occurring only once. The sample taken for sequencing was peripheral blood. The source of these receptors is a human donor in a cohort sampled during active COVID-19. Both conserved end residues are part of each CDR3. Fields, in order: J gene, CDR3 length, V gene, D gene, CDR3 protein, CDR3 DNA. The D gene is left open where the match is weak.

J gene: TRBJ1-2
CDR3 length: 15
V gene: TRBV9
D gene: TRBD1
CDR3 protein: CASSEGRDRIYGYTF
CDR3 DNA: TGTGCCAGCAGCGAGGGCCGGGACAGGATCTATGGCTACACCTTC

J gene: TRBJ2-1
CDR3 length: 17
V gene: TRBV4-1
D gene: -
CDR3 protein: CASSQELIAFTDNEQFF
CDR3 DNA: TGCGCCAGCAGCCAAGAATTGATCGCCTTCACAGACAATGAGCAGTTCTTC

J gene: TRBJ2-7
CDR3 length: 13
V gene: TRBV7-8
D gene: -
CDR3 protein: CASSFGTSDEQYF
CDR3 DNA: TGTGCCAGCAGCTTTGGGACTTCGGACGAGCAGTACTTC

J gene: TRBJ2-5
CDR3 length: 14
V gene: TRBV9
D gene: -
CDR3 protein: CASSVGSGQETQYF
CDR3 DNA: TGTGCCAGCAGCGTAGGGAGCGGACAAGAGACCCAGTACTTC

J gene: TRBJ2-1
CDR3 length: 16
V gene: TRBV5-1
D gene: -
CDR3 protein: CASSLGVGSVYNEQFF
CDR3 DNA: TGCGCCAGCAGCTTGGGGGTAGGTAGCGTGTACAATGAGCAGTTCTTC

J gene: TRBJ1-4
CDR3 length: 16
V gene: TRBV28
D gene: TRBD1
CDR3 protein: CASRGTGAATNEKLFF
CDR3 DNA: TGTGCCAGCAGGGGGACAGGGGCCGCAACTAATGAAAAACTGTTTTTT

J gene: TRBJ2-7
CDR3 length: 15
V gene: TRBV27
D gene: TRBD1
CDR3 protein: CASSLSPGGGYEQYF
CDR3 DNA: TGTGCCAGCAGTTTGTCTCCAGGGGGCGGGTACGAGCAGTACTTC

J gene: TRBJ2-5
CDR3 length: 14
V gene: TRBV5-1
D gene: TRBD2
CDR3 protein: CASSPGLGMQTQYF
CDR3 DNA: TGCGCCAGCAGCCCGGGACTAGGGATGCAGACCCAGTACTTC

J gene: TRBJ2-7
CDR3 length: 15
V gene: TRBV7-2
D gene: TRBD2
CDR3 protein: CASSPQTSAPYEQYF
CDR3 DNA: TGTGCCAGCAGCCCGCAGACTAGCGCTCCCTACGAGCAGTACTTC

J gene: TRBJ2-7
CDR3 length: 14
V gene: TRBV3-1/TRBV3-2
D gene: -
CDR3 protein: CASSLGGGTYEQYF
CDR3 DNA: TGTGCCAGCAGCCTAGGGGGGGGGACCTACGAGCAGTACTTC

J gene: TRBJ1-3
CDR3 length: 13
V gene: TRBV5-1
D gene: TRBD1
CDR3 protein: CASKQGSGNTIYF
CDR3 DNA: TGCGCCAGCAAACAGGGGTCTGGAAACACCATATATTTT

J gene: TRBJ1-2
CDR3 length: 13
V gene: TRBV15
D gene: -
CDR3 protein: CATSRLTVPGYTF
CDR3 DNA: TGTGCCACCAGCAGATTGACAGTACCTGGCTACACCTTC

J gene: TRBJ1-4
CDR3 length: 13
V gene: TRBV2
D gene: -
CDR3 protein: CASQDRYNEKLFF
CDR3 DNA: TGTGCCAGCCAAGACAGATATAATGAAAAACTGTTTTTT

J gene: TRBJ2-1
CDR3 length: 16
V gene: TRBV28
D gene: -
CDR3 protein: CASRFRQARPLDEQFF
CDR3 DNA: TGTGCCAGCAGATTTAGGCAAGCCAGGCCCCTCGATGAGCAGTTCTTC

J gene: TRBJ2-1
CDR3 length: 13
V gene: TRBV3-1/TRBV3-2
D gene: TRBD2
CDR3 protein: CASSTPPGGGLFF
CDR3 DNA: TGTGCCAGCAGCACCCCCCCCGGGGGAGGGCTGTTCTTC

J gene: TRBJ2-5
CDR3 length: 12
V gene: TRBV2
D gene: -
CDR3 protein: CAARTNQETQYF
CDR3 DNA: TGTGCCGCTCGGACAAACCAAGAGACCCAGTACTTC

J gene: TRBJ1-5
CDR3 length: 14
V gene: TRBV5-1
D gene: TRBD1
CDR3 protein: CASSPDRDGQPQHF
CDR3 DNA: TGCGCCAGCAGCCCCGACAGGGACGGTCAGCCCCAGCATTTT

J gene: TRBJ2-7
CDR3 length: 15
V gene: TRBV5-1
D gene: TRBD2
CDR3 protein: CASSSFSGSYYEQYF
CDR3 DNA: TGCGCCAGCAGCTCCTTTAGCGGGAGCTATTACGAGCAGTACTTC

J gene: TRBJ1-6
CDR3 length: 14
V gene: TRBV9
D gene: TRBD1
CDR3 protein: CASSVRDRGLHLHF
CDR3 DNA: TGTGCCAGCAGCGTACGGGACAGGGGCCTTCACCTCCACTTT

J gene: TRBJ2-5
CDR3 length: 14
V gene: TRBV9
D gene: -
CDR3 protein: CASSVDGGRETQYF
CDR3 DNA: TGTGCCAGCAGCGTAGATGGAGGGAGGGAGACCCAGTACTTC

J gene: TRBJ1-4
CDR3 length: 16
V gene: TRBV24-1
D gene: -
CDR3 protein: CATSETTVRGGEKLFF
CDR3 DNA: TGTGCCACCAGTGAGACGACAGTTAGGGGAGGTGAAAAACTGTTTTTT

J gene: TRBJ2-7
CDR3 length: 15
V gene: TRBV2
D gene: TRBD1
CDR3 protein: CASSGQGQGVSEQYF
CDR3 DNA: TGTGCCAGCAGTGGACAGGGACAGGGAGTTTCCGAGCAGTACTTC